This T cell receptor (beta chain) was profiled in a study of early T cells in non-severe SARS-CoV-2 infection. Background on the study: Chains were not paired, and sequencing was done on bulk RNA from unsorted whole blood. Study-wide results and limits: Clonotype matching in VDJdb favored anti-spike CD8 responses and did not capture private and CD4 specificities.

Germline V gives CDR1 ENHRY, CDR2 SYGVKD. Trimming removed 10 bases from V and 4 bases from J; junction bases left unmatched: 16. The CDR3 totals 17 residues. Attachment of unique molecular identifiers to individual cDNA molecules was performed. MiXCR, run by TCRdb on the 5' RACE reads, gives a single entry per CDR3 protein. Of approximately 50,000 distinct CDR3 sequences detected, about 10% appear once; the ten largest clones hold just under 15%. This clonotype came up a few times. Its antigen is still unknown. Sequencing was done on a sample of whole blood. This TCR was sampled from an adult who was a healthcare worker with PCR-confirmed SARS-CoV-2 infection or an uninfected control (not recorded which). The chain joins TRBV10-3 to TRBJ1-3; 10 bases are shared with TRBD1. CDR3 loop: CATKPRTLTGGGNTIYF. The CDR3, as DNA: TGTGCCACCAAACCCCGTACTCTGACAGGGGGCGGAAACACCATATATTTT.